This T cell receptor beta chain appears in the sequencing data of a study of blood T cell repertoires in COVID-19. TCRdb keeps only in-frame clones here, not all; method: immunoSEQ multiplex PCR. Among under 80,000 clones listed, roughly nine tenths were seen once. CDR1 is KGHSH and CDR2 is LQKENI in the germline V gene. The CDR3 has 15 residues. Unmatched junction bases numbered 7, after V lost 0 bases and J lost 8 bases. V gene TRBV18 combines with J gene TRBJ1-5; 7 nucleotides align to TRBD1. The receptor was isolated from an elderly man in a cohort sampled during active COVID-19. Sequenced material: peripheral blood. The CDR3 sequence is CASSPPRQGSEPQHF. The CDR3 DNA sequence: TGTGCCAGCTCACCACCCCGACAGGGCTCGGAGCCCCAGCATTTT.